This passage covers 14 T cell receptor beta chains from one sample sequenced in a study of blood T cells in healthy people across ages. For the second PCR, which ran for roughly 7 to 11 cycles, a sample-barcoded 5' primer and a J-beta primer mix were used. Using its own MiXCR run on the 5' RACE reads, TCRdb lists one record per CDR3 protein. The top ten hold over 5.5% of the sample, which has over a million distinct CDR3 sequences, approximately 59% seen once. Source material: blood. These receptors were obtained from a man aged 18 to 30 in good health.

This clonotype was seen just once. The chain carries TRBV7-9 and TRBJ2-7; no clear D. CDR3 length: 17 residues. Germline-derived CDR1 and CDR2 are SEHNR and FQNEAQ (reference sequence). Trimming took off 0 bases at V and 1 base at J, with 16 bases between the two ends. The CDR3: CASSLAGRGIHSYEQYF. The CDR3 coding sequence is TGTGCCAGCAGCTTAGCGGGTCGAGGTATCCATTCCTACGAGCAGTACTTC.

This clonotype was found a few times. V is TRBV28 and J is TRBJ2-1; D is perhaps TRBD1 (6 bases). The CDR3 has 16 residues. The ends were cut back, 7 bases at V and 4 bases at J, with 20 bases in the middle. Germline loops: CDR1 MDHEN, CDR2 SYDVKM. As DNA, the CDR3 is TGTGCCAGCAATTTGGCACAGTGGGGGCTGTACAATGAGCAGTTCTTC. It is translated as CASNLAQWGLYNEQFF.

This clonotype has only one observation. The chain joins TRBV20-1 to TRBJ2-3; TRBD2 matches 8 bases. This CDR3 spans 16 amino acids. Germline V CDR1 and CDR2: DFQATT, SNEGSKA (reference sequence). Trimming removed 0 bases from V and 3 bases from J; junction bases left unmatched: 8. The CDR3 nucleotides read TGCAGTGCTAGAGATCGGTACCTAGCGGGTACAGATACGCAGTATTTT. Amino acids: CSARDRYLAGTDTQYF.

This clonotype was counted between two and nine times. This rearrangement joins TRBV6-2 or TRBV6-3 to TRBJ2-1, with 9 bases fitting TRBD2. The CDR3 contains 18 residues. V was pared by 5 bases and J by 1 base, with 12 bases of the junction left unmatched. Germline CDR1 reads MNHEY; CDR2 reads SVGEGT. DNA for the CDR3: TGTGCCAGCAGTGGCGGGCTAGCGGGGCTTGCTTCCTACAATGAGCAGTTCTTC. It encodes CASSGGLAGLASYNEQFF.

The chain couples TRBV27 to TRBJ2-4; tentatively, D is TRBD2 (5 bases). The DNA end is more similar to TRBJ2-7, so the J call may be wrong. This CDR3 is 15 amino acids long. Germline CDR1 is MNHEY and CDR2 is SMNVEV (reference sequence). The CDR3 bases are TGTGCCAGCAGTTTATTTCTGGGAGAGGAAAGCGAGCAGTACTTC. Residues: CASSLFLGEESEQYF.

This chain connects TRBV7-2 to TRBJ2-7; 8 positions agree with TRBD1. J lost 3 bases, V lost 5 bases, and 9 bases had no gene match. CDR1 and CDR2 (germline): SGHTA, FQGNSA. CDR3 length: 15 residues. The CDR3 is CASSVDGTGVYEQYF. Here the CDR3 DNA reads TGTGCCAGCAGCGTAGACGGGACAGGAGTCTACGAGCAGTACTTC.

A few counts support this clonotype. The V call is TRBV11-2, the J call TRBJ2-7; perhaps D is TRBD1 or TRBD2 (5 bases each). Per the germline V gene, CDR1 is SGHAT and CDR2 is FQNNGV. V was shortened by 4 bases and J by 2 bases, with 9 bases between the two germline ends. The CDR3 is 13 amino acids. The CDR3 loop reads CASSSRDAYEQYF. In DNA form, the CDR3 reads TGTGCCAGCAGCTCCCGGGACGCCTACGAGCAGTACTTC.

This clonotype was counted only a few times. V and J are TRBV4-1 and TRBJ1-2; weak D call: TRBD1 (5 bases). V was shortened by 3 bases and J by 5 bases, with 7 bases between the two germline ends. This CDR3 region has 12 residues. CDR1 and CDR2 (germline): MGHRA, YSYEKL. The CDR3 region has the DNA TGCGCCAGCAGCCACTCAGGGTATGGCTACACCTTC. Its protein is CASSHSGYGYTF.

This clonotype was seen repeatedly, ten times or more. V is TRBV7-2 and J is TRBJ2-3, with D tentatively TRBD1 or TRBD2 (6 bases each). The CDR3 runs to 14 residues. Trimming left V 1 base short and J 5 bases short, with 10 bases between. CDR1 and CDR2 from the germline V gene are SGHTA and FQGNSA. In DNA, the CDR3 is TGTGCCAGCAGCTTAGGGGGGGCAATAGATACGCAGTATTTT. This encodes CASSLGGAIDTQYF. Combining the CDR3 with reference TRBV7-2 and TRBJ2-3 gives the whole variable domain GAGVSQSPSNKVTEKGKDVELRCDPISGHTALYWYRQSLGQGLEFLIYFQGNSAPDKSGLPSDRFSAERTGGSVSTLTIQRTQQEDSAVYLCASSLGGAIDTQYFGPGTRLTVL.

This clonotype has only a few counts. The chain combines TRBV20-1 with TRBJ2-1; D not resolved. V was clipped by 6 bases and J by 4 bases, with 22 bases between them. The length of the CDR3 is 16 residues. The germline gives CDR1 DFQATT, CDR2 SNEGSKA (reference sequence). CDR3 loop: CSAWAFRPTPYNEQFF. The CDR3 DNA sequence: TGCAGTGCGTGGGCCTTTCGTCCCACCCCATACAATGAGCAGTTCTTC.

The V gene is TRBV4-1, the J gene TRBJ1-2; D might be TRBD1 (5 bases). This CDR3 has 16 amino acids. V shed 0 bases and J shed 2 bases, with 13 bases lying between them. Germline V gene lookup returns CDR1 MGHRA and CDR2 YSYEKL. The CDR3 nucleotides read TGCGCCAGCAGCCAAGATGGGTTCAGGGAGAACTATGGCTACACCTTC. Its translation is CASSQDGFRENYGYTF.

This chain uses TRBV25-1 with TRBJ2-7; a possible D gene is TRBD1 (6 bases). The CDR3 has 15 residues. V was clipped by 3 bases and J by 0 bases, with 12 bases between them. The germline gives CDR1 MGHDK, CDR2 SYGVNS. CDR3 DNA sequence: TGTGCCAGCAGTGAGACAGGACTCAGCTCCTACGAGCAGTACTTC. Translating it yields CASSETGLSSYEQYF.

The rearrangement joins TRBV15 to TRBJ2-7; D possibly corresponds to TRBD2 (6 bases). This CDR3 contains 14 residues. V lost 4 bases and J lost 2, with 12 bases in between. Germline loops: CDR1 LNHNV, CDR2 YYDKDF (reference sequence). CDR3 in amino acids: CATSTLGGTYEQYF. The CDR3 DNA sequence: TGTGCCACCAGCACCCTAGGAGGGACCTACGAGCAGTACTTC.

As for this clonotype: A read error may produce the germline difference seen at one junction end. The chain links TRBV7-7 to TRBJ1-6; 7 nucleotides line up with TRBD1. This CDR3 is 15 amino acids long. The germline CDR1 and CDR2 sequences are SSHAT and FNYEAQ (reference sequence). The CDR3 region is CASSLGRGQNSPLHF. CDR3 coding DNA: TGTGCTAGCAGCTTAGGAAGGGGACAGAATTCACCCCTCCACTTT.